The entry below gives a single TCR beta chain sequence along with its context. No antigen is known for it. This sample was taken from a study of shared clonotypes between healthy human individuals. Study findings and constraints: Generally, naive subsets (rather than memory subsets) showed larger estimated richness.

Sequencing was performed with immunoSEQ multiplex PCR; in TCRdb, only in-frame clones are kept and a portion is missing. The sample lists some 2,100,000 clones, approximately 96% seen once, with roughly 0.13% in the top ten. Trimming cost V 6 bases and J 4 bases; bases outside gene matches: 11. CDR1 is LNHDA, CDR2 SQIVND, per germline (reference sequence). CDR3 size: 16 residues. This chain connects TRBV19 to TRBJ2-3; 9 positions match TRBD1. The sequence came from a man between 18 and 29 years old in good health. Sequencing used naive CD4+ T cells sorted from blood. Subset: CD45RA+ positively selected. In DNA form, the CDR3 reads TGTGCCAGTAGGCCGGGACAGGGCTTTGGCGCAGATACGCAGTATTTT. This translates into CASRPGQGFGADTQYF.